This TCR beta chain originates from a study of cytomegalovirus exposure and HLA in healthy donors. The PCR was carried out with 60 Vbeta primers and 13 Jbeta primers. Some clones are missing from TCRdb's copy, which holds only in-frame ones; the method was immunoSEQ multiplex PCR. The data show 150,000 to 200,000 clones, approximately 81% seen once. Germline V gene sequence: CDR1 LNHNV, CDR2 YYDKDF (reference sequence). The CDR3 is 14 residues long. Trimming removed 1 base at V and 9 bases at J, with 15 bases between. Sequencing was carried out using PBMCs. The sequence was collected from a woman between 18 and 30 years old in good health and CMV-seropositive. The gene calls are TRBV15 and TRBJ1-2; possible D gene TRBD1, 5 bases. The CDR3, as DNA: TGTGCCACCAGCAGAGCGTCCACGGGGGAAAGCTACACCTTC. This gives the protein CATSRASTGESYTF.